A selection of T cell receptor beta chains follows, all from one sample in a study of CD8 T cells in Susac syndrome. TCRdb fed the immunoSEQ multiplex PCR reads into MiXCR, producing one record per CDR3 protein. This repertoire shows roughly 250,000 distinct CDR3 sequences, 90% to 96% found once; its top ten account for about 0.095%. Sequences were obtained from CD4+ T cells from PBMCs. Every receptor here comes from a human donor with Susac syndrome. The CDR3 runs from the conserved cysteine through the conserved F or W. D genes are given only for firm matches. The size field is filled for only some rows; it gives once, few, many or a size class.

size: .
J: TRBJ2-7
V: TRBV28
D: .
CDR3: CASSLPAGNEQYF
DNA: TGTGCCAGCAGTTTACCGGCGGGAAACGAGCAGTACTTC

size: .
J: TRBJ2-1
V: TRBV20-1
D: .
CDR3: CSALTSGTGGEQFF
DNA: TGCAGTGCACTGACTAGCGGGACAGGGGGTGAGCAGTTCTTC

size: .
J: TRBJ2-1
V: TRBV20-1
D: TRBD2
CDR3: CSARRPGGNEQFF
DNA: TGCAGTGCTAGAAGGCCCGGGGGGAATGAGCAGTTCTTC

size: once
J: TRBJ2-1
V: TRBV24-1
D: TRBD1
CDR3: CATRGGTGGGYNEQFF
DNA: TGTGCCACCAGGGGGGGTACAGGGGGCGGGTACAATGAGCAGTTCTTC

size: once
J: TRBJ1-5
V: TRBV7-2
D: .
CDR3: CASSFQAENQPQHF
DNA: TGTGCCAGCAGCTTTCAGGCAGAAAATCAGCCCCAGCATTTT

size: .
J: TRBJ2-1
V: TRBV3-1
D: .
CDR3: CASSQDQEGQQFF
DNA: TGTGCCAGCAGCCAAGATCAGGAGGGCCAGCAGTTCTTC

size: .
J: TRBJ2-1
V: TRBV5-1
D: TRBD2
CDR3: CASSLGTSLASYNEQFF
DNA: TGCGCCAGCAGCTTGGGGACTAGTCTCGCGTCCTACAATGAGCAGTTCTTC

size: once
J: TRBJ1-2
V: TRBV27
D: .
CDR3: CASSYGARVGYTF
DNA: TGTGCCAGCAGTTACGGTGCCCGAGTGGGCTACACCTTC

size: once
J: TRBJ2-3
V: TRBV24-1
D: .
CDR3: CATTDTTDTQYF
DNA: TGTGCCACCACGGACACCACAGATACGCAGTATTTT

size: once
J: TRBJ2-7
V: TRBV5-4
D: .
CDR3: CASSLGPTGRGIEQYF
DNA: TGTGCCAGCAGCTTGGGGCCGACAGGCAGGGGAATCGAGCAGTACTTC

size: .
J: TRBJ1-1
V: TRBV11-2
D: .
CDR3: CASSSDRTYTEAFF
DNA: TGTGCCAGCAGCTCCGACAGGACCTACACTGAAGCTTTCTTT

size: once
J: TRBJ2-4
V: TRBV20-1
D: TRBD2
CDR3: CSARGFSGRVAAKNIQYF
DNA: TGCAGTGCTAGAGGCTTTAGCGGGAGGGTCGCGGCCAAAAACATTCAGTACTTC

size: .
J: TRBJ2-1
V: TRBV7-6
D: .
CDR3: CATGGGAAEQFF
DNA: TGTGCCACCGGTGGGGGGGCAGCTGAGCAGTTCTTC